Listed below are T cell receptor beta chains from one sample, sequenced in a study of T cells after yellow fever vaccination. TCRdb called the 5' RACE reads again in MiXCR, with one record for every CDR3 protein. The sample holds 450,000 to 550,000 distinct CDR3 sequences, around 21% seen once. This specimen was PBMCs, taken 15 days after the yellow fever booster vaccination. These TCRs come from a man aged 30-40 years who received the YFV17D yellow fever vaccine. Each CDR3 is given with its conserved first and last residue. The D gene is left open where the match is weak. The size of a clone is reported for some rows only, either as once, few or many, or as a class for expanded clones.

V: TRBV18; D: -; size: few; J: TRBJ1-1; DNA: TGTGCCAGCTCACCTTTGTCCTGGGACACTGAAGCTTTCTTT; CDR3: CASSPLSWDTEAFF
V: TRBV20-1; D: TRBD1; size: few; J: TRBJ2-2; DNA: TGCAGTGCTAGTCAGGACAGGGGGCCGGGGGAGCTGTTTTTT; CDR3: CSASQDRGPGELFF
V: TRBV7-4; D: -; size: many; J: TRBJ2-7; DNA: TGTGCCAGCAGCAGTATCGGGGGACAGGGTTCGGATGGTAGCGGGGTCTCCTACGAGCAGTACTTC; CDR3: CASSSIGGQGSDGSGVSYEQYF
V: TRBV20-1; D: TRBD2; size: many; J: TRBJ2-1; DNA: TGCAGTGCCCAGACGAGCGGGAGCACCTACAATGAGCAGTTCTTC; CDR3: CSAQTSGSTYNEQFF
V: TRBV15; D: TRBD1; size: few; J: TRBJ1-1; DNA: TGTGCCACCAGCAGACAACAGGGGGCGGGAACTGAAGCTTTCTTT; CDR3: CATSRQQGAGTEAFF
V: TRBV11-2; D: TRBD2; size: few; J: TRBJ2-2; DNA: TGTGCCAGCAGCTTAGGAATGGGGGCTAGCGGGAAAACCGGGGAGCTGTTTTTT; CDR3: CASSLGMGASGKTGELFF
V: TRBV28; D: TRBD1; size: -; J: TRBJ2-1; DNA: TGTGCCAGCAGTCCCGGGACAGGACCCTACAATGAGCAGTTCTTC; CDR3: CASSPGTGPYNEQFF
V: TRBV20-1; D: TRBD2; size: -; J: TRBJ2-5; DNA: TGCAGTGCTAGGGGGACTAGCGGGAGTGAGACCCAGTACTTC; CDR3: CSARGTSGSETQYF
V: TRBV7-2; D: TRBD1; size: few; J: TRBJ2-2; DNA: TGTGCCAGCAGCTTAAACAGGGGGAACACCGGGGAGCTGTTTTTT; CDR3: CASSLNRGNTGELFF
V: TRBV7-2; D: -; size: -; J: TRBJ2-2; DNA: TGTGCCAGCAGCCCGTTGGAGGGCCTAACCGGGGAGCTGTTTTTT; CDR3: CASSPLEGLTGELFF
V: TRBV20-1; D: TRBD1; size: few; J: TRBJ2-7; DNA: TGCAGTGCTCCTTGGACAGGCGCCGAGCAGTACTTC; CDR3: CSAPWTGAEQYF
V: TRBV30; D: TRBD2; size: -; J: TRBJ2-7; DNA: TGTGCCTGGAGCGGCCGGGCTAGCGGCTTCGTGGAGCAGTACTTC; CDR3: CAWSGRASGFVEQYF
V: TRBV20-1; D: TRBD1; size: -; J: TRBJ1-1; DNA: TGCAGTGCACCCATCAGACAGGGAGGGACTGAAGCTTTCTTT; CDR3: CSAPIRQGGTEAFF
V: TRBV21-1; D: -; size: -; J: TRBJ1-2; DNA: TGTGCCAGCAGCGCCAACGCCCGGGACAGGGGGGATGGCTACACCTTC; CDR3: CASSANARDRGDGYTF
V: TRBV5-1; D: TRBD2; size: many; J: TRBJ2-1; DNA: TGCGCCAGCAGCTTGCTAGCGGGAGAGCAGTTCTTC; CDR3: CASSLLAGEQFF
V: TRBV7-2; D: TRBD2; size: -; J: TRBJ2-1; DNA: TGTGCCAGCAGCCCGACGATGACTAGCGGTCGTCACTTC; CDR3: CASSPTMTSGRHF
V: TRBV5-1; D: -; size: few; J: TRBJ1-2; DNA: TGCGCCAGCAGCTTGGCGGGACTCCAGGATGGCTACACCTTC; CDR3: CASSLAGLQDGYTF
V: TRBV21-1; D: -; size: -; J: TRBJ1-4; DNA: TGTGCCAGCAGCAAAAGTCAGGGCGGGCGGGAAAAACTGTTTTTT; CDR3: CASSKSQGGREKLFF
V: TRBV12-3/TRBV12-4; D: -; size: many; J: TRBJ2-2; DNA: TGTGCCAGCAGCTTAGGATACACCGGGGAGCTGTTTTTT; CDR3: CASSLGYTGELFF
V: TRBV29-1; D: -; size: few; J: TRBJ2-7; DNA: TGCAGCGTTGAAGAAGAGTCAGGGAACGAGCAGTACTTC; CDR3: CSVEEESGNEQYF
V: TRBV20-1; D: -; size: -; J: TRBJ2-5; DNA: TGCAGTGCGAGTAGCGGGACAGGGACCCAAGAGACCCAGTACTTC; CDR3: CSASSGTGTQETQYF
V: TRBV9; D: -; size: -; J: TRBJ1-1; DNA: TGTGCCAGCAGCGTAGGTGGGGGCTCAAGGAACACTGAAGCTTTCTTT; CDR3: CASSVGGGSRNTEAFF
V: TRBV7-2; D: -; size: -; J: TRBJ2-2; DNA: TGTGCCAGCAGCTTAATGGACCTACGCCTCGGGGAGCTGTTTTTT; CDR3: CASSLMDLRLGELFF
V: TRBV20-1; D: TRBD2; size: few; J: TRBJ2-2; DNA: TGCAGTGCTAGAGAGGATGTGCGGGAGGAATACACCGGGGAGCTGTTTTTT; CDR3: CSAREDVREEYTGELFF
V: TRBV6-2/TRBV6-3; D: -; size: -; J: TRBJ1-5; DNA: TGTGCCAGCAGTTACTCGAATCCGGGGGCGCATGGGAATCAGCCCCAGCATTTT; CDR3: CASSYSNPGAHGNQPQHF
V: TRBV19; D: -; size: few; J: TRBJ2-2; DNA: TGTGCCACCAGAAACCCCCCCCGGGAGCTGTTTTTT; CDR3: CATRNPPRELFF
V: TRBV28; D: TRBD1; size: few; J: TRBJ1-2; DNA: TGTGCCAGCAGTTCAGGGGGGAGCTATGGCTACACCTTC; CDR3: CASSSGGSYGYTF
V: TRBV5-6; D: TRBD2; size: -; J: TRBJ2-1; DNA: TGTGCCAGCAGATCGACTAGCGGGAGGGTATATGAGCAGTTCTTC; CDR3: CASRSTSGRVYEQFF
V: TRBV12-3/TRBV12-4; D: -; size: -; J: TRBJ2-5; DNA: TGTGCCAGCAGCCCGGGGTCCAACCAAGAGACCCAGTACTTC; CDR3: CASSPGSNQETQYF
V: TRBV28; D: -; size: -; J: TRBJ2-1; DNA: TGTGCCAGCAGTTTGTCCCGGGACCAACGAGAGTTCTTC; CDR3: CASSLSRDQREFF
V: TRBV27; D: -; size: few; J: TRBJ2-1; DNA: TGTGCCGATGGACCGGGAGTAATGGCGTGTAAGAGGCAGTTCTTC; CDR3: CADGPGVMACKRQFF
V: TRBV10-2; D: TRBD2; size: -; J: TRBJ2-1; DNA: TGCGCCGCCCGACTAGCGGAATACAATGAGCAGTTCTTC; CDR3: CAARLAEYNEQFF
V: TRBV4-1; D: -; size: -; J: TRBJ2-7; DNA: TGCGCCAGCAGCCCCCTGGAGGCATCCAGCGAGCAGTACTTC; CDR3: CASSPLEASSEQYF
V: TRBV29-1; D: TRBD1; size: many; J: TRBJ2-7; DNA: TGCAGCGTTCGGGTTGGGACAGGCTCCTACGAGCAGTACTTC; CDR3: CSVRVGTGSYEQYF
V: TRBV5-1; D: -; size: -; J: TRBJ2-1; DNA: TGCGCCAGCAGCCCCTCGCCCGGAAACTACAATGAGCAGTTCTTC; CDR3: CASSPSPGNYNEQFF
V: TRBV21-1; D: -; size: -; J: TRBJ2-7; DNA: TGTGCCAGCAGCAAAGGTGCGGATAGAGGAACCTACGAGCAGTACTTC; CDR3: CASSKGADRGTYEQYF
V: TRBV25-1; D: TRBD2; size: few; J: TRBJ2-5; DNA: TGTGCCAGCAGTGATTTTGGGGGGGGACAAGAGACCCAGTACTTC; CDR3: CASSDFGGGQETQYF
V: TRBV6-2/TRBV6-3; D: TRBD1; size: -; J: TRBJ1-1; DNA: TGTGCCAGCAGTTACGCAGGGGGCTCCTCCGAAGCTTTCTTT; CDR3: CASSYAGGSSEAFF
V: TRBV7-8; D: -; size: few; J: TRBJ2-1; DNA: TGTGCCAGCACCCAGGGGACTTACAATGAGCAGTTCTTC; CDR3: CASTQGTYNEQFF
V: TRBV10-3; D: TRBD2; size: -; J: TRBJ2-7; DNA: TGTGCCATCAGTGAAGCGGGAGGGAAATCCGAGCAGTACTTC; CDR3: CAISEAGGKSEQYF
V: TRBV20-1; D: -; size: few; J: TRBJ2-7; DNA: TGCAGTGCCGTAGCGGTTGTGGCCTACGAGCAGTACTTC; CDR3: CSAVAVVAYEQYF
V: TRBV29-1; D: -; size: many; J: TRBJ2-5; DNA: TGCAGCGTCCTCCGCCAAGAGACCCAGTACTTC; CDR3: CSVLRQETQYF
V: TRBV11-2; D: TRBD2; size: -; J: TRBJ2-1; DNA: TGTGCCAGCAGCTTGCCAAGACTAGCGGGAGCCGATGAGCAGTTCTTC; CDR3: CASSLPRLAGADEQFF
V: TRBV11-2; D: -; size: -; J: TRBJ2-6; DNA: TGTGCCAGCAGCTCTTCCCCTGGGGCCAACGTCCTGACTTTC; CDR3: CASSSSPGANVLTF
V: TRBV24-1; D: -; size: -; J: TRBJ2-3; DNA: TGTGCCACCAGCCCGGAGTGGGGAGATACGCAGTATTTT; CDR3: CATSPEWGDTQYF
V: TRBV2; D: -; size: few; J: TRBJ1-2; DNA: TGTGCCAGCAGTAGACGGGACCCGGTGCGCTACACCTTC; CDR3: CASSRRDPVRYTF
V: TRBV18; D: -; size: -; J: TRBJ2-1; DNA: TGTGCCAGCTCACAAAAACAGGGTTCGAATGAGCAGTTCTTC; CDR3: CASSQKQGSNEQFF
V: TRBV20-1; D: -; size: -; J: TRBJ2-1; DNA: TGCAGTGCTAGAGATTTGGACGAGTCCGGGGGTGAGCAGTTCTTC; CDR3: CSARDLDESGGEQFF
V: TRBV29-1; D: -; size: -; J: TRBJ2-3; DNA: TGCAGCCTAATCTATGGAACTCTAGGAGATACGCAGTATTTT; CDR3: CSLIYGTLGDTQYF